Listed below are T cell receptor beta chains from one sample, sequenced in a study of T cells in Graves' hyperthyroidism and ophthalmopathy. A single record per CDR3 protein comes from TCRdb applying MiXCR to the multiplex PCR reads. The data contain about 410,000 distinct CDR3 sequences, roughly 14% of them seen just once; the ten biggest clones take up around 20%. The specimen was blood. All receptors come from a woman younger than 45 with Graves' ophthalmopathy. The CDR3 runs from the conserved cysteine through the conserved F or W. D genes are given only for firm matches. Only part of the rows carry a size: once, few, many, or a class if the clone is expanded.

>.|many|TRBV3-1|TRBJ1-5
CASSYNSNQPQHF
TGTGCCAGCAGCTACAATAGCAATCAGCCCCAGCATTTT
>TRBD2|few|TRBV3-1|TRBJ2-2
CASQALAGGYANTGELFF
TGTGCCAGTCAGGCACTAGCGGGGGGTTACGCGAACACCGGGGAGCTGTTTTTT
>.|few|TRBV9|TRBJ1-5
CASSVRSGQPQHF
TGTGCCAGCAGCGTAAGGAGTGGCCAGCCCCAGCATTTT
>.|many|TRBV6-1|TRBJ1-5
CASSIYRGQPQHF
TGTGCCAGCAGTATTTATCGAGGTCAGCCCCAGCATTTT
>.|.|TRBV12-3/TRBV12-4|TRBJ1-5
CASRKAGAHQPQHF
TGTGCCAGCAGAAAAGCAGGGGCGCATCAGCCCCAGCATTTT
>.|many|TRBV14|TRBJ2-2
CASSHLDRTVDHGELFF
TGTGCCAGCAGCCACCTAGACAGGACGGTTGATCACGGGGAGCTGTTTTTT
>.|few|TRBV6-2/TRBV6-3|TRBJ2-7
CASSWFGLYEQYF
TGTGCCAGCAGTTGGTTCGGACTCTACGAGCAGTACTTC
>.|.|TRBV2|TRBJ1-5
CASRDGSNQPQHF
TGTGCCAGCAGGGACGGTAGCAATCAGCCCCAGCATTTT
>.|many|TRBV20-1|TRBJ2-7
CSARDQSAGPYEQYF
TGCAGTGCTAGAGATCAATCTGCGGGTCCCTACGAGCAGTACTTC
>.|many|TRBV11-3|TRBJ2-7
CASSFPPGTLPYEQYF
TGTGCCAGCAGCTTTCCCCCCGGGACCTTACCCTACGAGCAGTACTTC
>.|.|TRBV11-2|TRBJ1-2
CASSLSLVTSASYGHTF
TGTGCCAGCAGCTTATCCCTCGTAACGTCGGCCTCTTATGGCCACACCTTC
>.|many|TRBV7-9|TRBJ2-3
CASSLYQGGSQDTQYF
TGTGCCAGCAGCTTATATCAGGGGGGGAGTCAAGATACGCAGTATTTT
>.|.|TRBV5-4|TRBJ2-2
CASSLGWGLLAGELFF
TGTGCCAGCAGCTTGGGCTGGGGGTTATTGGCCGGGGAGCTGTTTTTT
>TRBD1|many|TRBV7-9|TRBJ2-7
CASSLERGGPISYEQYF
TGTGCCAGCAGCTTAGAAAGAGGGGGCCCGATTTCCTACGAGCAGTACTTC
>.|few|TRBV10-2|TRBJ2-2
CASSRRLLGETGELFF
TGCGCCAGCAGTCGTCGACTCCTGGGGGAGACCGGGGAGCTGTTTTTT
>.|.|TRBV6-1|TRBJ1-2
CASSEFGGRSYGYIF
TGTGCCAGCAGCGAATTTGGGGGGCGCAGCTATGGCTACATCTTC
>TRBD1|.|TRBV10-3|TRBJ1-1
CAISSLFGQGDTEAFF
TGTGCCATCAGTTCTCTTTTCGGACAGGGGGACACTGAAGCTTTCTTT
>.|many|TRBV20-1|TRBJ1-1
CSARIIRQGFNVF
TGCAGTGCTAGAATAATACGCCAGGGTTTTAATGTCTTT
>.|many|TRBV28|TRBJ1-1
CATRYSTLNTEAFF
TGTGCTACAAGGTACAGCACACTGAACACTGAAGCTTTCTTT
>.|.|TRBV30|TRBJ1-3
CAWHRDYGNTIYF
TGTGCCTGGCACCGGGACTATGGAAACACCATATATTTT
>TRBD1|many|TRBV6-1|TRBJ2-7
CASSPGQDYEQYF
TGTGCCAGCAGTCCGGGACAGGACTACGAGCAGTACTTC
>.|.|TRBV9|TRBJ2-1
CASSPLGRDQNEQFF
TGTGCCAGCAGCCCCCTTGGGCGGGACCAAAATGAGCAGTTCTTC
>.|few|TRBV20-1|TRBJ1-1
CSARGSIGGRGAFF
TGCAGTGCTAGAGGCTCAATCGGGGGGCGCGGGGCTTTCTTT
>TRBD1|many|TRBV20-1|TRBJ1-1
CSARGLRQGMNTEAFF
TGCAGTGCTAGAGGGCTCAGACAGGGCATGAACACTGAAGCTTTCTTT
>TRBD1|few|TRBV10-3|TRBJ2-1
CAISGQGPGNEQFF
TGTGCCATTTCGGGACAGGGCCCGGGCAATGAGCAGTTCTTC
>.|few|TRBV10-1|TRBJ1-3
CASSGPGESGNTIYF
TGCGCCAGCAGTGGACCAGGGGAATCTGGAAACACCATATATTTT
>.|.|TRBV14|TRBJ1-1
CASSRKVTENTEAFF
TGTGCCAGCAGCCGAAAAGTCACAGAAAACACTGAAGCTTTCTTT